One and the same sample provided the 32 T cell receptor beta chains below, sequenced in a study of memory CD4+ T cells and cytomegalovirus serostatus. TCRdb's copy holds only in-frame clones and misses some; the assay was immunoSEQ multiplex PCR. The profile shows over 35,000 clones, roughly 80% of them singletons. The sort gate was single viable CD3+CD4+CD8-CD45RO+ cells for memory CD4+ T cells. Material for sequencing was memory CD4+ T cells from blood. These receptors came from an adult in good health and CMV-seronegative.

The chain couples TRBV5-1 to TRBJ1-2; D might be TRBD1 (5 bases). Germline V lookup: CDR1 SGHRS, CDR2 YFSETQ. This CDR3 has 14 amino acids. Trimming pared 4 bases from V and 7 bases from J, leaving 17 bases between. The CDR3 coding sequence is TGCGCCAGCAGCCTCTCTTGGGGCGCAACTGGCTACACCTTC. Translation: CASSLSWGATGYTF.

This clone was counted only a few times. The J gene is TRBJ1-1, the V gene TRBV6-5, with D hard to call. CDR3 length: 14 amino acids. Trimming removed 5 bases from V and 0 bases from J, with 10 bases in between. Germline-derived CDR1 and CDR2 are MNHEY and SVGAGI. In DNA form, the CDR3 reads TGTGCCAGCAGTGTGGAGGGAATGAACACTGAAGCTTTCTTT. Translating gives CASSVEGMNTEAFF.

The gene calls are TRBV28 and TRBJ2-7; D unclear. Deletions cut 8 bases from V and 0 bases from J, with 11 bases between. The V gene's germline CDR1 is MDHEN and CDR2 SYDVKM. The CDR3 length is 13 residues. The CDR3 region is CASLTVSSYEQYF. CDR3 bases: TGTGCCAGCTTGACGGTTTCCTCCTACGAGCAGTACTTC. The full variable domain, its missing parts supplied by reference TRBV28 and TRBJ2-7, is DVKVTQSSRYLVKRTGEKVFLECVQDMDHENMFWYRQDPGLGLRLIYFSYDVKMKEKGDIPEGYSVSREKKERFSLILESASTNQTSMYLCASLTVSSYEQYFGPGTRLTVT.

The chain's CDR3 is CASSMRGTPYNSPLHF. The DNA for the CDR3 is TGTGCCAGTAGTATGCGGGGGACCCCCTATAATTCACCCCTCCACTTT. The V and J genes are TRBV19 and TRBJ1-6; a possible D gene is TRBD1 (5 bases). In germline, CDR1 is LNHDA, CDR2 SQIVND (reference sequence). CDR3 size: 16 residues. V lost 3 bases and J 2 bases, leaving 11 bases between the germline ends.

The chain recombines TRBV9 with TRBJ2-5; possible D gene TRBD1, 5 bases. Trimming stripped 4 bases from V and 5 bases from J, with 15 bases between. This CDR3 comprises 14 residues. Germline V gene data show CDR1 as SGDLS and CDR2 as YYNGEE. The CDR3 region is CASSPTDRTETQYF. The CDR3, as DNA: TGTGCCAGCAGCCCCACCGACAGAACGGAGACCCAGTACTTC. Based on the CDR3 plus reference TRBV9 and TRBJ2-5, the full variable domain is DSGVTQTPKHLITATGQRVTLRCSPRSGDLSVYWYQQSLDQGLQFLIQYYNGEERAKGNILERFSAQQFPDLHSELNLSSLELGDSALYFCASSPTDRTETQYFGPGTRLLVL.

The chain recombines TRBV2 with TRBJ1-4; no firm D call. V lost 2 bases, J lost 8 bases, and 15 bases lay in between. CDR3 length: 15 residues. Germline V gene lookup returns CDR1 SNHLY and CDR2 FYNNEI. In DNA form, the CDR3 reads TGTGCCAGCAGTGAAAGTGGTACCCAAGGGGAAAAACTGTTTTTT. The encoded protein is CASSESGTQGEKLFF.

The chain has TRBV9 and TRBJ2-7, with D perhaps TRBD2 (6 bases). V was cut by 0 bases and J by 2 bases, with 15 bases left in between. CDR3 length: 16 residues. Per the germline V gene, CDR1 is SGDLS and CDR2 is YYNGEE. For the CDR3, the DNA is TGTGCCAGCAGCGTAGGGGAGGCCCTCCCCACCTACGAGCAGTACTTC. This encodes CASSVGEALPTYEQYF.

This chain joins TRBV11-3 and TRBJ2-2, with TRBD1 identical over 7 bases. This CDR3 comprises 16 residues. Germline V CDR1 and CDR2: SGHNT, YENEEA. J gave up 0 bases and V 5 bases, and 6 bases lay outside the gene matches. DNA of the CDR3: TGTGCCAGCAGCCCCGTAGGGGGCGCGAACACCGGGGAGCTGTTTTTT. This codes for CASSPVGGANTGELFF.

The CDR3 DNA is TGCGCCAGCAGCTTGGACCATAGCACAGATACGCAGTATTTT. Its translation: CASSLDHSTDTQYF. The chain employs TRBV5-1 and TRBJ2-3; D remains unclear. CDR3 length: 14 amino acids. Between the trimmed V and J ends, which lost 0 bases and 0 bases, there was a span of 5 bases. CDR1 is SGHRS, CDR2 YFSETQ, per germline.

The chain joins TRBV28 to TRBJ1-2; D uncertain. Trimming left V 7 bases short and J 4 bases short, with 7 bases between. Germline CDR1 and CDR2: MDHEN and SYDVKM. The CDR3 consists of 11 residues. This CDR3 reads CASTGGYGYTF. CDR3 DNA: TGTGCCAGCACAGGAGGCTATGGCTACACCTTC.

This clone occurred a few times. The chain has TRBV7-3 and TRBJ2-6; the D is unclear. Per the germline V gene, CDR1 is SGHTA and CDR2 is FQGTGA. V lost 0 bases to trimming and J lost 0 bases, with 6 bases between them. The CDR3 spans 16 residues. For the CDR3, the DNA is TGTGCCAGCAGCTTAACGAGTGGCTCTGGGGCCAACGTCCTGACTTTC. This sequence encodes CASSLTSGSGANVLTF.

A few counts support this clone. The genes are TRBV29-1 and TRBJ2-1; D is unclear. Trimming shortened V by 7 bases and J by 7 bases, and 14 bases separated the two germline ends. The CDR3 sequence is 12 residues long. Germline loops: CDR1 SQVTM, CDR2 ANQGSEA. The CDR3 here is CSADLHRNEQFF. Here the CDR3 DNA reads TGCAGCGCTGACCTACACCGGAATGAGCAGTTCTTC.

CDR3 nucleotide sequence: TGTGCCAGCAGCTTGGGACTAGCGACGACCTACGAGCAGTACTTC. Translating gives CASSLGLATTYEQYF. The genes are TRBV5-4 and TRBJ2-7; 8 bases are shared with TRBD2. Germline lookup yields CDR1 SGHNT and CDR2 YYREEE (reference sequence). With V trimmed by 0 bases and J by 2 bases, 4 bases remained unmatched. CDR3 length: 15 amino acids.

J is TRBJ2-2 and V is TRBV30; the match to TRBD1 covers 7 bases. CDR1 and CDR2 from the germline V gene are GTSNPN and SVGIG (reference sequence). CDR3 length: 15 residues. V was pared by 4 bases and J by 5 bases, with 10 bases of the junction left unmatched. The CDR3 DNA reads as TGTGCCTGGACAGGGATTAGGGGGCAGACCGGGGAGCTGTTTTTT. Its protein is CAWTGIRGQTGELFF.

J is TRBJ2-7 and V is TRBV6-5; TRBD1 aligns across 8 bases. The CDR3 has 15 residues. V lost 2 bases and J lost 4; bases outside the gene matches: 7. Per germline, CDR1 MNHEY and CDR2 SVGAGI. This chain's CDR3 is CASSYPGRGRYEQYF. For the CDR3, the DNA is TGTGCCAGCAGTTACCCCGGCAGGGGGCGGTACGAGCAGTACTTC.

The V gene is TRBV4-2, the J gene TRBJ2-5; 9 bases are a match to TRBD1. Losses at the gene ends were 4 bases for V and 5 bases for J; bases not matched to a gene: 11. Looked up from germline, CDR1 is LGHNA and CDR2 is YNFKEQ. The CDR3 sequence is 16 residues long. For the CDR3, the DNA is TGTGCCAGCAGCCGAAATACAGGGGGCGACGGGGAGACCCAGTACTTC. Translation gives CASSRNTGGDGETQYF.

In nucleotides, the CDR3 is TGTGCCAGCGGGTCCTTGGTGGGGGAAGAGGCCGGGGAGCTGTTTTTT. It specifies CASGSLVGEEAGELFF. The J gene is TRBJ2-2, the V gene TRBV5-6; D possibly matches TRBD1 or TRBD2 (5 bases each). The CDR3 length is 16 residues. Germline values: CDR1 SGHDT, CDR2 YYEEEE. V was clipped by 7 bases and J by 6 bases, with 22 bases between them.

The CDR3 protein is CAWSGARAVRYGYTF. The CDR3 bases are TGTGCCTGGAGTGGGGCCAGGGCAGTACGGTATGGCTACACCTTC. The chain carries TRBV30 and TRBJ1-2; D is possibly TRBD1 (5 bases). CDR3 length: 15 amino acids. V dropped 1 base and J dropped 5 bases, with 17 bases sitting between them. Germline V gene data show CDR1 as GTSNPN and CDR2 as SVGIG (reference sequence).

The chain uses TRBV4-3 and TRBJ2-5; unclear D gene. The CDR3 sequence is 14 residues long. Trimming removed 3 bases at V and 5 bases at J, with 13 bases between. Germline V gene sequence: CDR1 LGHNA, CDR2 YSLEER. CDR3 in DNA: TGCGCCAGCAGCCAGTACGTCTTTCGGGAGACCCAGTACTTC. Translated, it gives CASSQYVFRETQYF.

V and J are TRBV5-1 and TRBJ2-2; TRBD1 is a possible D gene (6 bases). The CDR3 sequence is 14 residues long. Germline-derived CDR1 and CDR2 are SGHRS and YFSETQ. The V end was cut by 3 bases, the J end by 4 bases, with 10 bases between. The CDR3 DNA follows: TGCGCCAGCAGCTGGGGACATATCACCGGGGAGCTGTTTTTT. It codes for CASSWGHITGELFF.

The V and J genes are TRBV7-2 and TRBJ2-1, with D maybe TRBD1 (6 bases). V was cut by 3 bases and J by 5 bases, with 8 bases left in between. The CDR3 is 13 residues long. Germline CDR1 SGHTA, CDR2 FQGNSA. CDR3 coding DNA: TGTGCCAGCAGCTTTAACAGGGACAATGAGCAGTTCTTC. This codes for CASSFNRDNEQFF.

The chain is built from TRBV23-1 and TRBJ1-1; D remains unclear. TRBV23-1 is filed as an ORF, its function uncertain. Trimming took 7 bases from V and 4 from J, leaving 13 bases between them. CDR3 length equals 13 residues. The CDR3 coding sequence is TGCGCCAGCACGCGACCTGGACCCACTGAAGCTTTCTTT. Its protein product is CASTRPGPTEAFF.

The genes are TRBV7-3 and TRBJ1-1, with no clear D. Trimming cost V 5 bases and J 2 bases, with 15 bases left between them. The CDR3 covers 15 residues. Per germline, CDR1 SGHTA and CDR2 FQGTGA. In DNA form, the CDR3 reads TGTGCCAGCAGCCCCGCGCCGGGGATCAACACTGAAGCTTTCTTT. This gives the protein CASSPAPGINTEAFF.

The sample holds one count of this clone. J is TRBJ2-3 and V is TRBV4-3; D perhaps matches TRBD2 (5 bases). There are 18 residues in the CDR3. V dropped 1 base and J dropped 1 base, with 18 bases sitting between them. Germline loops: CDR1 LGHNA, CDR2 YSLEER. In DNA form, the CDR3 reads TGCGCCAGCAGCCAAGTATGGGCCAGCGGAACCCGCACAGATACGCAGTATTTT. Amino acid sequence: CASSQVWASGTRTDTQYF.

V is TRBV9 and J is TRBJ2-1, with D uncertain. Trimming removed 4 bases from V and 9 bases from J, with 8 bases in between. The CDR3 sequence is 11 residues long. Looked up from germline, CDR1 is SGDLS and CDR2 is YYNGEE. Written as DNA, the CDR3 is TGTGCCAGCAGCCTCGTTGGTGAGCAGTTCTTC. Translation gives CASSLVGEQFF.

V and J are TRBV7-2 and TRBJ2-3; 9 bases are a match to TRBD2. The germline CDR1 and CDR2 sequences are SGHTA and FQGNSA. The length of the CDR3 is 17 residues. V was clipped by 1 base and J by 2 bases; unmatched bases: 7. The CDR3 sequence: CASSLGIAGESTDTQYF. Here the CDR3 DNA reads TGTGCCAGCAGCTTAGGGATAGCGGGGGAGTCCACAGATACGCAGTATTTT.

This clone was recorded once. V and J are TRBV5-4 and TRBJ1-1; D is unresolved. Per germline, CDR1 SGHNT and CDR2 YYREEE (reference sequence). The CDR3 consists of 15 residues. The V and J ends lost 1 base and 2 bases respectively, with 12 bases between them. Here the CDR3 reads CASSLPIGGNTEAFF. The DNA for the CDR3 is TGTGCCAGCAGCTTGCCAATTGGTGGAAACACTGAAGCTTTCTTT.

V is TRBV7-2 and J is TRBJ1-2; no clear D. This CDR3 has 13 amino acids. CDR1 SGHTA and CDR2 FQGNSA come from the germline V gene. Trimming cost V 5 bases and J 5 bases, with 12 bases left between them. The CDR3 nucleotides are TGTGCCAGCAGCGCCTCCCCCCAATATGGCTACACCTTC. Amino acid sequence: CASSASPQYGYTF. The variable domain in full, completed from reference TRBV7-2 and TRBJ1-2, reads GAGVSQSPSNKVTEKGKDVELRCDPISGHTALYWYRQSLGQGLEFLIYFQGNSAPDKSGLPSDRFSAERTGGSVSTLTIQRTQQEDSAVYLCASSASPQYGYTFGSGTRLTVV.

J is TRBJ2-1 and V is TRBV28, with D perhaps assigned TRBD1 or TRBD2 (6 bases each). The germline V gene has CDR1 MDHEN and CDR2 SYDVKM. V was cut by 3 bases and J by 4 bases, with 13 bases left in between. CDR3 length: 15 amino acids. This CDR3 is CASSFLGGLYNEQFF. The CDR3 bases are TGTGCCAGCAGTTTTCTAGGGGGACTTTACAATGAGCAGTTCTTC.

The chain couples TRBV6-6 to TRBJ2-7; no clear D. V was trimmed by 6 bases and J by 12 bases, leaving 21 bases between them. The CDR3 consists of 13 residues. Per the germline V gene, CDR1 is MNHNY and CDR2 is SVGAGI (reference sequence). The CDR3 loop reads CASRRSGDAGAYF. The CDR3 DNA reads TGTGCCAGCAGGAGGTCCGGCGATGCAGGAGCGTACTTC.

This clone was recorded a few times. V usage is TRBV4-3 and J usage is TRBJ2-1; TRBD2 agrees at 7 bases. With V trimmed by 6 bases and J by 4 bases, 12 bases remained unmatched. Germline CDR1 and CDR2: LGHNA and YSLEER. This CDR3 region has 16 residues. For the CDR3, the DNA is TGCGCCAGCAGTGAGCAGGCCCCGGGAGGTTACAATGAGCAGTTCTTC. It is translated as CASSEQAPGGYNEQFF.

The chain recombines TRBV5-1 with TRBJ2-2; D may be TRBD2 (5 bases). The CDR3 runs to 14 residues. CDR1 SGHRS and CDR2 YFSETQ come from the germline V gene. The ends were cut back, 5 bases at V and 1 base at J, with 9 bases in the middle. Here the CDR3 reads CASRKEGNTGELFF. The CDR3 bases are TGCGCCAGCAGAAAAGAGGGGAACACCGGGGAGCTGTTTTTT. The full variable domain, its missing parts supplied by reference TRBV5-1 and TRBJ2-2, is KAGVTQTPRYLIKTRGQQVTLSCSPISGHRSVSWYQQTPGQGLQFLFEYFSETQRNKGNFPGRFSGRQFSNSRSEMNVSTLELGDSALYLCASRKEGNTGELFFGEGSRLTVL.